The 14 T cell receptor beta chains given below trace back to one sample, sequenced in a study of T-cell reconstitution after alpha-beta-depleted transplantation in children. It was with unique molecular identifiers that the TCRbeta library was prepared. TCRdb called the PCR reads again in MiXCR, with one record for every CDR3 protein. This table has 450,000 to 550,000 distinct CDR3 sequences, roughly 11% appearing once. Specimen: PBMCs, mostly from graft donor cells, collected 180 days after TCRalphabeta/CD19-depleted stem cell transplant. Receptors were obtained from a female patient aged 2 to 10 who had a stem cell transplant for aplastic anemia, so the T cells may come from the graft donor.

This clonotype was seen ten or more times. The chain links TRBV29-1 to TRBJ2-3; the D gene could be TRBD1 or TRBD2 (5 bases each). CDR1 is SQVTM, CDR2 ANQGSEA, per germline. This CDR3 comprises 18 residues. The V and J ends lost 5 bases and 5 bases respectively, with 29 bases between them. The CDR3 protein is CSVHNPKAGPGTRDTQYF. CDR3 coding DNA: TGCAGCGTTCACAACCCCAAAGCCGGGCCCGGGACCCGAGATACGCAGTATTTT.

This chain uses TRBV20-1 with TRBJ1-2; tentative D call: TRBD1 (5 bases). The V end lost 5 bases, the J end lost 4 bases, and 11 bases lay between the germline ends. The germline gives CDR1 DFQATT, CDR2 SNEGSKA (reference sequence). CDR3 length equals 12 residues. The CDR3 DNA is TGCAGTGCTCCAGGGAGTACCTATGGCTACACCTTC. The encoded protein is CSAPGSTYGYTF.

This clonotype was found a few times. This rearrangement joins TRBV6-5 to TRBJ1-5; 10 nucleotides agree with TRBD1. J gave up 0 bases and V 5 bases, and 4 bases lay outside the gene matches. CDR3 size: 16 residues. Germline V gives CDR1 MNHEY, CDR2 SVGAGI. The CDR3, as DNA: TGTGCCAGCAGTCGACAGGGGGCCAATAGCAATCAGCCCCAGCATTTT. Residues: CASSRQGANSNQPQHF.

The chain has TRBV12-3 or TRBV12-4 and TRBJ2-1; TRBD2 matches 14 bases. Losses at the gene ends were 4 bases for V and 4 bases for J; bases not matched to a gene: 3. This CDR3 spans 16 amino acids. The CDR3 reads CASSSTSGRAYNEQFF. The CDR3 nucleotides read TGTGCCAGCAGTTCGACTAGCGGGAGGGCGTACAATGAGCAGTTCTTC.

The rearrangement uses TRBV12-5 and TRBJ1-5; D gene uncertain. This CDR3 has 18 residues. The germline CDR1 and CDR2 sequences are LGHNT and FRNRAP. The V end was cut by 4 bases, the J end by 3 bases, with 22 bases between. CDR3 bases: TGTGCTAGTGGTTCCCGGACTCTGCGGGTGTTGCTCAATCAGCCCCAGCATTTT. It encodes CASGSRTLRVLLNQPQHF.

The chain carries TRBV29-1 and TRBJ2-5; TRBD2 agrees at 10 bases. The length of the CDR3 is 14 residues. Germline CDR1 SQVTM, CDR2 ANQGSEA. Trimming at V came to 4 bases and at J to 5 bases, leaving 7 bases not matched to a gene. This CDR3 is CSVGTSGKSETQYF. CDR3 nucleotides: TGCAGCGTTGGGACTAGCGGAAAATCGGAGACCCAGTACTTC.

The CDR3, as DNA: TGTGCCAGCAGCCAAGATTCCGGCACTGAAGCTTTCTTT. Amino acid sequence: CASSQDSGTEAFF. The chain couples TRBV4-2 to TRBJ1-1, with D unclear. This CDR3 comprises 13 residues. Germline CDR1 is LGHNA and CDR2 is YNFKEQ. Trimming removed 0 bases at V and 4 bases at J, with 6 bases between.

The chain recombines TRBV7-9 with TRBJ1-2; tentatively, D is TRBD1 (5 bases). The CDR3 contains 15 residues. Per germline, CDR1 SEHNR and CDR2 FQNEAQ (reference sequence). Trimming pared 1 base from V and 7 bases from J, leaving 16 bases between. The CDR3 loop reads CASSLVSQGSRGYTF. CDR3 sequence (DNA): TGTGCCAGCAGCTTAGTTTCCCAGGGCTCGCGTGGCTACACCTTC.

Many counts were recorded for this clonotype. The chain employs TRBV29-1 and TRBJ2-1; 10 positions agree with TRBD2. The germline CDR1 and CDR2 sequences are SQVTM and ANQGSEA. With V trimmed by 5 bases and J by 4 bases, 5 bases remained unmatched. The CDR3 is 14 residues long. CDR3 sequence reads: CSVRTSGGYNEQFF. The CDR3 DNA reads TGCAGCGTTAGGACTAGCGGAGGTTACAATGAGCAGTTCTTC.

The V gene is TRBV12-3 or TRBV12-4, the J gene TRBJ2-3, with 10 positions matching TRBD2. Trimming at V came to 8 bases and at J to 2 bases, leaving 10 bases not matched to a gene. The CDR3 runs to 16 residues. As DNA, the CDR3 is TGTGCCAGCCTCAGCGGGAGGGGGTCTGTCACAGATACGCAGTATTTT. Protein product: CASLSGRGSVTDTQYF.

The chain carries TRBV12-3 or TRBV12-4 and TRBJ2-7; 10 nucleotides match TRBD2. With 5 bases clipped from V and 3 bases from J, the junction kept 1 base outside the gene matches. CDR3 length: 13 amino acids. The CDR3 DNA reads TGTGCCAGCAGTCAGCGGGAGGGCTACGAGCAGTACTTC. Residues: CASSQREGYEQYF.

The V call is TRBV14, the J call TRBJ2-3; 9 nucleotides match TRBD2. CDR1 is SGHDN and CDR2 is FVKESK in the germline V gene. Germline trimming cut 3 bases from V and 2 bases from J; bases unmatched to any gene: 12. The CDR3 sequence is 18 residues long. This chain's CDR3 is CASSHIIGLAGVTDTQYF. In DNA form, the CDR3 reads TGTGCCAGCAGCCACATTATCGGGTTAGCGGGAGTCACAGATACGCAGTATTTT.

Many counts were recorded for this clonotype. This rearrangement joins TRBV7-3 to TRBJ2-1; 9 nucleotides align to TRBD2. The junction had 11 bases not matched to a gene; V was cut back by 6 bases and J by 8 bases. This CDR3 has 15 amino acids. Looked up from germline, CDR1 is SGHTA and CDR2 is FQGTGA. The chain's CDR3 is CASRSGGGRGYEQFF. As DNA, the CDR3 is TGTGCCAGCAGGTCTGGAGGCGGGAGGGGATATGAGCAGTTCTTC. Looking up the rest from reference TRBV7-3 and TRBJ2-1 gives the full variable domain: GAGVSQTPSNKVTEKGKYVELRCDPISGHTALYWYRQSLGQGPEFLIYFQGTGAADDSGLPNDRFFAVRPEGSVSTLKIQRTERGDSAVYLCASRSGGGRGYEQFFGPGTRLTVL.

The chain uses TRBV7-2 and TRBJ2-7; no reliable D call. Germline V gene data show CDR1 as SGHTA and CDR2 as FQGNSA. Trimming removed 1 base at V and 3 bases at J, with 10 bases between. CDR3 length: 14 residues. The CDR3 reads CASSLEGGNYEQYF. The DNA for the CDR3 is TGTGCCAGCAGCTTAGAGGGCGGAAACTACGAGCAGTACTTC. The full variable domain, rest sourced from reference TRBV7-2 and TRBJ2-7, is GAGVSQSPSNKVTEKGKDVELRCDPISGHTALYWYRQSLGQGLEFLIYFQGNSAPDKSGLPSDRFSAERTGGSVSTLTIQRTQQEDSAVYLCASSLEGGNYEQYFGPGTRLTVT.